Listed here is a single T cell receptor (beta chain). What it binds is not known. The method was immunoSEQ multiplex PCR; TCRdb's version includes in-frame clones alone and lacks a portion of them. The sample has 1,100,000 or so clones, 75% to 85% seen once. Trimming stripped 4 bases from V and 2 bases from J, with 11 bases between. Germline V lookup: CDR1 MDHEN, CDR2 SYDVKM. This CDR3 has 14 residues. This specimen belongs to a study of shared clonotypes between healthy human individuals. Study-level information: The donor pool was made up of two women and three men aged 18 to 49.

Study observations and caveats: Naive CD4 clonotype sharing across several donors was around 5.5%.

This sequence was found in a man between 18 and 35 years old in good health. Some clones in this sample may be carry-over from other donors' samples. The sequenced sample was memory CD4+ T cells from PBMCs. Documented subset: CD45RA-negative fraction. The chain carries TRBV28 and TRBJ2-5; D might be TRBD1 (5 bases). Here the CDR3 reads CASSSTYRQETQYF. CDR3 nucleotides: TGTGCCAGCAGTTCCACCTACAGGCAAGAGACCCAGTACTTC.